This TCR beta chain is drawn from a study of shared clonotypes between healthy human individuals. The assay was immunoSEQ multiplex PCR, and TCRdb's table has in-frame clones only and misses some. The sample shows 2 million to 2.5 million clones, approximately 96% of them seen only once. CDR3 size: 14 residues. V was trimmed by 0 bases and J by 2 bases, leaving 9 bases between them. Per the germline V gene, CDR1 is SGDLS and CDR2 is YYNGEE. The chain joins TRBV9 to TRBJ2-7; TRBD2 might be the D (5 bases). Sequencing was carried out using naive CD4+ T cells sorted from blood. Subset given: CD45RA+ positively selected. This TCR was recovered from a young man in good health. The CDR3 sequence: CASSVGGRTYEQYF. CDR3 bases: TGTGCCAGCAGCGTAGGAGGGCGCACCTACGAGCAGTACTTC.